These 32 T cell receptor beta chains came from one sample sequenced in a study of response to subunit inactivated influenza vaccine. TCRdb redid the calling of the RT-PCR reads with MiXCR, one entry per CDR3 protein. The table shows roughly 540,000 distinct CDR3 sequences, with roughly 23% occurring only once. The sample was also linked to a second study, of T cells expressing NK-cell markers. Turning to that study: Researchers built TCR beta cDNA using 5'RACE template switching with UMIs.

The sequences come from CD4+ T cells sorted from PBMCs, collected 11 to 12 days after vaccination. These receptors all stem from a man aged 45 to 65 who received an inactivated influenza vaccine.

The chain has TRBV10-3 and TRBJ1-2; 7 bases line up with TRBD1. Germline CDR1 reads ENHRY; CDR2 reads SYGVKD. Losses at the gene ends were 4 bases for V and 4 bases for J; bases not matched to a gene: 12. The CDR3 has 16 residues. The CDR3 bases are TGTGCCATCAGTGTGGGGGGCCGACAGGGCCGCTATGGCTACACCTTC. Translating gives CAISVGGRQGRYGYTF.

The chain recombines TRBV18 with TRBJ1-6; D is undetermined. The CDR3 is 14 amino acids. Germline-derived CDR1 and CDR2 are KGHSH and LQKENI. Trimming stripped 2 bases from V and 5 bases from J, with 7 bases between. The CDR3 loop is CASSPSQDNSPLHF. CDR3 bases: TGTGCCAGCTCACCAAGCCAAGATAATTCACCCCTCCACTTT. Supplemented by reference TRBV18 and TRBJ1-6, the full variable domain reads NAGVMQNPRHLVRRRGQEARLRCSPMKGHSHVYWYRQLPEEGLKFMVYLQKENIIDESGMPKERFSAEFPKEGPSILRIQQVVRGDSAAYFCASSPSQDNSPLHFGNGTRLTVT.

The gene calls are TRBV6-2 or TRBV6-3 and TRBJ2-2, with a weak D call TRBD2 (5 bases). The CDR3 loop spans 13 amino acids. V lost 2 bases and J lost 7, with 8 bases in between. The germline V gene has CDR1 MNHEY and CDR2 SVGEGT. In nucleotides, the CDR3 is TGTGCCAGCAGTTACGAGGGAGACGGGGAGCTGTTTTTT. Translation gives CASSYEGDGELFF.

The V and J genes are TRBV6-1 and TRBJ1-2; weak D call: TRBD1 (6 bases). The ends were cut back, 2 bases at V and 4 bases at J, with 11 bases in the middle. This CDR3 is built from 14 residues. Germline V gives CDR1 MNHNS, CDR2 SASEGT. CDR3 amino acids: CASSELDRTYGYTF. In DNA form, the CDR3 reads TGTGCCAGCAGTGAACTTGACAGGACCTATGGCTACACCTTC.

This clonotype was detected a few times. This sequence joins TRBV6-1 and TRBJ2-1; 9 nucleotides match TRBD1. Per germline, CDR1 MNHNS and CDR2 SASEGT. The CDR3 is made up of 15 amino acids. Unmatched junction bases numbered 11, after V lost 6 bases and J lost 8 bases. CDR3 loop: CASREHRGRLDEQFF. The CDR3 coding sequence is TGTGCCAGCAGAGAACACAGGGGGCGCTTGGATGAGCAGTTCTTC.

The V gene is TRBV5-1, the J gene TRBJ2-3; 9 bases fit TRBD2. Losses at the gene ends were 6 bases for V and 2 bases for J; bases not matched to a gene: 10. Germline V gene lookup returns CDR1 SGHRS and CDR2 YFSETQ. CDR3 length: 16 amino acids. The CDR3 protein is CASMSMTSGHTDTQYF. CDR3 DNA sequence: TGCGCCAGCATGAGCATGACTAGCGGCCACACAGATACGCAGTATTTT.

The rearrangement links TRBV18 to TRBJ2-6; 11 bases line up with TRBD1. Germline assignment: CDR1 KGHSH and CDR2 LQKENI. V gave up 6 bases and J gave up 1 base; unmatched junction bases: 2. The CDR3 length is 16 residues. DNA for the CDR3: TGTGCCAGCTCGGGACAGGGGGTTTCTGGGGCCAACGTCCTGACTTTC. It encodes CASSGQGVSGANVLTF.

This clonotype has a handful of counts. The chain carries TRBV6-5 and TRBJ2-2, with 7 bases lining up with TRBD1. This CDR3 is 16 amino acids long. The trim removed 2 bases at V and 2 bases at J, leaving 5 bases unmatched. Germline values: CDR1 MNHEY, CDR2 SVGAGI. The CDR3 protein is CASSYQTGSNTGELFF. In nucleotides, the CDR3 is TGTGCCAGCAGTTACCAGACAGGGTCTAACACCGGGGAGCTGTTTTTT.

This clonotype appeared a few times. The CDR3: CASSQEGFEARNTEAFF. As DNA, the CDR3 is TGCGCCAGCAGCCAAGAAGGGTTCGAGGCCCGGAACACTGAAGCTTTCTTT. This sequence joins TRBV4-1 and TRBJ1-1, with no clear D. Trimming removed 0 bases from V and 1 base from J, with 15 bases in between. CDR3 length: 17 residues. Germline values: CDR1 MGHRA, CDR2 YSYEKL.

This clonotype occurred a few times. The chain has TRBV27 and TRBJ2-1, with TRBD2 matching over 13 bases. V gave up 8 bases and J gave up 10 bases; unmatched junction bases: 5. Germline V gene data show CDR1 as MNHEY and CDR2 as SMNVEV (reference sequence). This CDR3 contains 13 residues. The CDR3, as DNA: TGTGCCAGCGGACTAGCGGGAGTGCTCGAGCAGTTCTTC. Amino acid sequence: CASGLAGVLEQFF.

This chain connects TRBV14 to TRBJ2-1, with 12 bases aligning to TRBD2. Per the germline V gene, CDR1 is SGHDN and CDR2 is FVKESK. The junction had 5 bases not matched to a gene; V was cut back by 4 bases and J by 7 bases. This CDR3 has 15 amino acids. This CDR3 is CASSPRLAGVNEQFF. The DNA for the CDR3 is TGTGCCAGCAGCCCGAGACTAGCGGGAGTTAATGAGCAGTTCTTC.

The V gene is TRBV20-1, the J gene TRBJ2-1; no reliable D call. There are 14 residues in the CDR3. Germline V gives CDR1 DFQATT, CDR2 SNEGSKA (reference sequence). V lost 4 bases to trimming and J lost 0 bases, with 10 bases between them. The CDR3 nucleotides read TGCAGTGCTAAAAAGGCTAGCTCCTACAATGAGCAGTTCTTC. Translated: CSAKKASSYNEQFF.

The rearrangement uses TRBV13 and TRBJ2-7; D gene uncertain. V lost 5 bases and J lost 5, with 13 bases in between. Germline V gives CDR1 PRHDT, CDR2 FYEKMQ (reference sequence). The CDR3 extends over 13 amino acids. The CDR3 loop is CASSRWMGDEQYF. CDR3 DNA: TGTGCCAGCAGCCGCTGGATGGGCGACGAGCAGTACTTC.

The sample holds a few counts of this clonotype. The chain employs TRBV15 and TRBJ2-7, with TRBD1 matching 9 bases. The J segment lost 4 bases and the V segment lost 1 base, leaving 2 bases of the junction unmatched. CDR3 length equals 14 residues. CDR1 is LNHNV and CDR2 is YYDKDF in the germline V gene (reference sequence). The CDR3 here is CATSRVQGAYEQYF. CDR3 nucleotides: TGTGCCACCAGCAGAGTACAGGGGGCTTACGAGCAGTACTTC.

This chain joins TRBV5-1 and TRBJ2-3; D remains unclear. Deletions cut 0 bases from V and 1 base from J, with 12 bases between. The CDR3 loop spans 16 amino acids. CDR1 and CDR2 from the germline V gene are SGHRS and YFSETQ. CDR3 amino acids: CASSLASALRTDTQYF. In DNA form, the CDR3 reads TGCGCCAGCAGCTTGGCCTCCGCACTACGCACAGATACGCAGTATTTT.

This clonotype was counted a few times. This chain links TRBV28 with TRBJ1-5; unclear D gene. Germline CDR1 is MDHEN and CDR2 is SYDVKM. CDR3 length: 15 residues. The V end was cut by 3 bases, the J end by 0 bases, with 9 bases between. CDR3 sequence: CASSLVTLSNQPQHF. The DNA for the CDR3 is TGTGCCAGCAGTTTGGTGACACTTAGCAATCAGCCCCAGCATTTT.

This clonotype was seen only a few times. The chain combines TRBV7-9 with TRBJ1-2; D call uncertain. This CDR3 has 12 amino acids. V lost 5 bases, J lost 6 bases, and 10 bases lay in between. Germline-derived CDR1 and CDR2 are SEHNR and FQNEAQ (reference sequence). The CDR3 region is CASSLTANGYTF. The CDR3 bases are TGTGCCAGCAGCCTAACGGCTAATGGCTACACCTTC.

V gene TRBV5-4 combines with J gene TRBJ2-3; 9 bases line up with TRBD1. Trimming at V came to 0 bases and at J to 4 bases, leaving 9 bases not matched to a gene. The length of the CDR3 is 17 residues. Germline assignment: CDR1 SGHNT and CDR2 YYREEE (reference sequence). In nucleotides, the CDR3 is TGTGCCAGCAGCTTGGCGACAGGGGGATTTTCAGCAGATACGCAGTATTTT. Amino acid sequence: CASSLATGGFSADTQYF. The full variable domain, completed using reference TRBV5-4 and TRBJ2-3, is ETGVTQSPTHLIKTRGQQVTLRCSSQSGHNTVSWYQQALGQGPQFIFQYYREEENGRGNFPPRFSGLQFPNYSSELNVNALELDDSALYLCASSLATGGFSADTQYFGPGTRLTVL.

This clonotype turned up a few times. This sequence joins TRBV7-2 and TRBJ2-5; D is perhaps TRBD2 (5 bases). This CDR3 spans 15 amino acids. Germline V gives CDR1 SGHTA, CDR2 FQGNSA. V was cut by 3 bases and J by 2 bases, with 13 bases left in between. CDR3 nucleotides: TGTGCCAGCAGCTTCCCGGCTCGGGGTCAAGAGACCCAGTACTTC. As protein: CASSFPARGQETQYF.

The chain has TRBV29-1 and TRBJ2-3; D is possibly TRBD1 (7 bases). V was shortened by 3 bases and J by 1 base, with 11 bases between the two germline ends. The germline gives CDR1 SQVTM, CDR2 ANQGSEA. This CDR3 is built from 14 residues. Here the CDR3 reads CSVERRGGTDTQYF. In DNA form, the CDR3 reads TGCAGCGTTGAGCGCAGGGGGGGCACAGATACGCAGTATTTT.

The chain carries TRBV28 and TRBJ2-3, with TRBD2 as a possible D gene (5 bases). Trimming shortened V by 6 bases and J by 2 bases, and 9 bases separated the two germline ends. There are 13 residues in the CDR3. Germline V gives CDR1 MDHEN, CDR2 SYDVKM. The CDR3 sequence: CASSRLPTDTQYF. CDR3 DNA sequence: TGTGCCAGCAGCCGACTACCCACAGATACGCAGTATTTT.

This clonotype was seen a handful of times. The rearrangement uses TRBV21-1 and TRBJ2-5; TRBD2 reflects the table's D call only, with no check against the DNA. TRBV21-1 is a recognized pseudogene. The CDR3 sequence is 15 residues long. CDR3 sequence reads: CASGGLAGVSETQYF. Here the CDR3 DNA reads TGTGCCAGCGGGGGACTAGCGGGAGTCTCGGAGACCCAGTACTTC.

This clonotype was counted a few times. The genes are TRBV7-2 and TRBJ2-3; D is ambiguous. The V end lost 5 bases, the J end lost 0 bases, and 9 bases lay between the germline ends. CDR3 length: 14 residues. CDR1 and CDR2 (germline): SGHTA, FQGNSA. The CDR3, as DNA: TGTGCCAGCAGCATCCGGTCCAGCACAGATACGCAGTATTTT. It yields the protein CASSIRSSTDTQYF.

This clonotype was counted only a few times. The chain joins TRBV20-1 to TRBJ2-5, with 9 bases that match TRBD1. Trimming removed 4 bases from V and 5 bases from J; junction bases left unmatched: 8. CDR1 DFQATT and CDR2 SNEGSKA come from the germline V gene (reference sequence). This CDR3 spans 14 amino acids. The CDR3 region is CSATGTGYQETQYF. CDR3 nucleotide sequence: TGCAGTGCTACCGGGACAGGGTATCAGGAGACCCAGTACTTC.

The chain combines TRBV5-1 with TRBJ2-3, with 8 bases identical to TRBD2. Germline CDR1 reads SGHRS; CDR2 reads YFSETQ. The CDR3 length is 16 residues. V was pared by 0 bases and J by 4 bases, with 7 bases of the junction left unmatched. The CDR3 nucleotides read TGCGCCAGCAGCTTGGCCGGGGCGGGGGGAGCAGATACGCAGTATTTT. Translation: CASSLAGAGGADTQYF.

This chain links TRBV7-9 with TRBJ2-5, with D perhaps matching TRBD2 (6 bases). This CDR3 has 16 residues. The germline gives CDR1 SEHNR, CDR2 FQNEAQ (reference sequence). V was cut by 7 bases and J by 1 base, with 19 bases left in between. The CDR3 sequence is CASIEQPGLGQETQYF. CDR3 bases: TGTGCCAGCATCGAACAACCGGGACTGGGCCAAGAGACCCAGTACTTC.

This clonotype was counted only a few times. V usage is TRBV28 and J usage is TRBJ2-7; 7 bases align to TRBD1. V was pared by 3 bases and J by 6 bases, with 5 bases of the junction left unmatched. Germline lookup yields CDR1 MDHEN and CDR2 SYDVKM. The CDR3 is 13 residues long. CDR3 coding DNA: TGTGCCAGCAGTTTCGGACAGGCCCTCGAGCAGTACTTC. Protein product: CASSFGQALEQYF. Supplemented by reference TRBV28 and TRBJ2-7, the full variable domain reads DVKVTQSSRYLVKRTGEKVFLECVQDMDHENMFWYRQDPGLGLRLIYFSYDVKMKEKGDIPEGYSVSREKKERFSLILESASTNQTSMYLCASSFGQALEQYFGPGTRLTVT.

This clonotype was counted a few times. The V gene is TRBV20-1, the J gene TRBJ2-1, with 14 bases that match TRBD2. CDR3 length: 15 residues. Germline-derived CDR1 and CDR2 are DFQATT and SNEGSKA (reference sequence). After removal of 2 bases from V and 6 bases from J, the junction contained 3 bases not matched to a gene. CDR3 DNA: TGCAGTGCTAGACAGACTAGCGGGAGGGGCAATGAGCAGTTCTTC. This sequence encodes CSARQTSGRGNEQFF.

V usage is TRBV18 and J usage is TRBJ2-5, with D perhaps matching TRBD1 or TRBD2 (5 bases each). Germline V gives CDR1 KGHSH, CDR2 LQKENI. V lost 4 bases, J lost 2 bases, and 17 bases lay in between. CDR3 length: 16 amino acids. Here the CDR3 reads CASSLLTGTAQETQYF. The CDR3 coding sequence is TGTGCCAGCTCACTATTGACCGGGACGGCACAAGAGACCCAGTACTTC.

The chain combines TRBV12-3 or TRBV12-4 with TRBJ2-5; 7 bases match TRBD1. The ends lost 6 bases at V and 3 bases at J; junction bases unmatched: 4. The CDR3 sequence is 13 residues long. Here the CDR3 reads CASSPGQKETQYF. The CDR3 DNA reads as TGTGCCAGCAGCCCGGGACAGAAAGAGACCCAGTACTTC.

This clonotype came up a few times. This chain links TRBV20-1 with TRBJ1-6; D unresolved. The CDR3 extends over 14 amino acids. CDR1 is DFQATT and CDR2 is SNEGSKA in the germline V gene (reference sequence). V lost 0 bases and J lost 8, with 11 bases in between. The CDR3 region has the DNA TGCAGTGCTAGAGAGGGTCATCGGGATTCACCCCTCCACTTT. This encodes CSAREGHRDSPLHF.

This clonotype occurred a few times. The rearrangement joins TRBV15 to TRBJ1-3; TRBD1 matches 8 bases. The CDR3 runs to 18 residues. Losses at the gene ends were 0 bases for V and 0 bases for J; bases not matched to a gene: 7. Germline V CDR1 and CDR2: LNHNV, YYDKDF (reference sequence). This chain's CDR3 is CATSRDRTGSFSGNTIYF. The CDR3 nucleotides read TGTGCCACCAGCAGAGACAGGACAGGGTCTTTCTCTGGAAACACCATATATTTT.